Below, 13 T cell receptor beta chains from the same sample are listed, as sequenced in a study of blood T cell repertoires in COVID-19. This table comes from immunoSEQ multiplex PCR, and its TCRdb copy is limited to in-frame clones, with some not included. The repertoire consists of roughly 260,000 clones, with roughly 86% occurring once and the leading ten covering over 7.5%. The sample taken for sequencing was peripheral blood. The receptors were gathered from a man aged 35 to 55 who had recovered from COVID-19.

CDR3 in DNA: TGTGCCAGCAGGCCGCGGGGAGATACGCAGTATTTT. Protein: CASRPRGDTQYF. The rearrangement joins TRBV27 to TRBJ2-3; weak D call: TRBD2 (6 bases). Germline V CDR1 and CDR2: MNHEY, SMNVEV (reference sequence). Trimming took off 6 bases at V and 5 bases at J, with 9 bases between the two ends. The CDR3 runs to 12 residues.

The chain combines TRBV11-1 with TRBJ2-1; 8 nucleotides line up with TRBD2. With 1 base clipped from V and 7 bases from J, the junction kept 9 bases outside the gene matches. The CDR3 loop spans 16 amino acids. CDR1 SGHAT and CDR2 FQDESV come from the germline V gene (reference sequence). CDR3 coding DNA: TGTGCCAGCAGCTTAGGGTTTAGCGGGGAGGGAAATGAGCAGTTCTTC. Translating it yields CASSLGFSGEGNEQFF.

The rearrangement joins TRBV7-2 to TRBJ2-7, with 9 bases lining up with TRBD2. The CDR3 covers 14 residues. Germline CDR1 SGHTA, CDR2 FQGNSA. J gave up 4 bases and V 3 bases, and 4 bases lay outside the gene matches. CDR3 sequence: CASSLSAGGYEQYF. CDR3 in DNA: TGTGCCAGCAGCTTGTCTGCGGGGGGGTACGAGCAGTACTTC. The full variable domain, rest sourced from reference TRBV7-2 and TRBJ2-7, is GAGVSQSPSNKVTEKGKDVELRCDPISGHTALYWYRQSLGQGLEFLIYFQGNSAPDKSGLPSDRFSAERTGGSVSTLTIQRTQQEDSAVYLCASSLSAGGYEQYFGPGTRLTVT.

The J gene is TRBJ1-2, the V gene TRBV12-3 or TRBV12-4; D call uncertain. V was pared by 5 bases and J by 1 base, with 5 bases between. This CDR3 region has 12 residues. CDR3 sequence: CASSPGNYGYTF. CDR3 DNA: TGTGCCAGCAGTCCCGGTAACTATGGCTACACCTTC.

The V and J genes are TRBV6-5 and TRBJ1-2, with a weak D call TRBD1 (5 bases). The germline V gene has CDR1 MNHEY and CDR2 SVGAGI. Trimming took off 7 bases at V and 8 bases at J, with 20 bases between the two ends. The CDR3 is 14 residues long. CDR3 nucleotides: TGTGCCAGCACCATAGGGGTGGGGATGAGCGGCTACACCTTC. This encodes CASTIGVGMSGYTF.

The J gene is TRBJ2-1, the V gene TRBV11-2, with TRBD2 identical over 8 bases. The V segment lost 1 base and the J segment 2 bases; nucleotides outside the gene matches: 1. In germline, CDR1 is SGHAT, CDR2 FQNNGV. CDR3 size: 15 residues. CDR3 sequence: CASSLVLAAYNEQFF. CDR3 nucleotides: TGTGCCAGCAGCTTAGTACTAGCGGCCTACAATGAGCAGTTCTTC.

This chain links TRBV19 with TRBJ2-3, with 8 positions matching TRBD2. The V and J ends lost 5 bases and 7 bases, in that order; junction bases with no gene match: 11. The CDR3 runs to 15 residues. CDR1 is LNHDA, CDR2 SQIVND, per germline (reference sequence). CDR3 region: CASSSSGLGLNTQYF. CDR3 nucleotide sequence: TGTGCCAGTAGTTCATCGGGACTAGGTTTGAATACGCAGTATTTT.

This clone has just a few counts. The chain joins TRBV19 to TRBJ2-1; D unclear. The germline V gene encodes CDR1 LNHDA and CDR2 SQIVND (reference sequence). Trimming shortened V by 5 bases and J by 10 bases, and 18 bases separated the two germline ends. The CDR3 covers 14 residues. CDR3: CASSVPGLSLEQFF. CDR3 sequence (DNA): TGTGCCAGTAGTGTCCCGGGTCTCTCCCTGGAGCAGTTCTTC.

The chain has TRBV7-9 and TRBJ2-5; 7 bases match TRBD1. Germline CDR1 is SEHNR and CDR2 is FQNEAQ (reference sequence). Trimming cost V 5 bases and J 1 base; bases outside gene matches: 4. The CDR3 is 14 amino acids. The CDR3 bases are TGTGCCAGCAGCACTCGGGACAGCCAAGAGACCCAGTACTTC. Translated, it gives CASSTRDSQETQYF. Using reference TRBV7-9 and TRBJ2-5 for the parts outside the CDR3, the full variable domain is DTGVSQNPRHKITKRGQNVTFRCDPISEHNRLYWYRQTLGQGPEFLTYFQNEAQLEKSRLLSDRFSAERPKGSFSTLEIQRTEQGDSAMYLCASSTRDSQETQYFGPGTRLLVL.

The V and J genes are TRBV5-8 and TRBJ2-7; no definite D call. CDR3 length: 13 amino acids. CDR1 and CDR2 (germline): SGHTS, YDEGEE. Deletions cut 2 bases from V and 3 bases from J, with 9 bases between. CDR3 sequence reads: CASSFDPGYEQYF. Written as DNA, the CDR3 is TGTGCCAGCAGCTTTGACCCAGGCTACGAGCAGTACTTC.

The V call is TRBV7-9, the J call TRBJ1-6; tentative D call: TRBD1 (5 bases). The CDR3 is 18 residues long. Trimming removed 2 bases from V and 3 bases from J, with 17 bases in between. Germline V gives CDR1 SEHNR, CDR2 FQNEAQ (reference sequence). CDR3 in amino acids: CASSLYPNKDSYNSPLHF. CDR3 bases: TGTGCCAGCAGCTTATACCCCAACAAAGACAGCTATAATTCACCCCTCCACTTT.

The V and J genes are TRBV19 and TRBJ2-2, with a weak D call TRBD1 (5 bases). Germline-derived CDR1 and CDR2 are LNHDA and SQIVND (reference sequence). V shed 7 bases and J shed 0 bases, with 9 bases lying between them. The CDR3 sequence is 14 residues long. This CDR3 reads CASKGPPNTGELFF. As DNA, the CDR3 is TGTGCCAGTAAGGGGCCACCGAACACCGGGGAGCTGTTTTTT. Looking up the rest from reference TRBV19 and TRBJ2-2 gives the full variable domain: DGGITQSPKYLFRKEGQNVTLSCEQNLNHDAMYWYRQDPGQGLRLIYYSQIVNDFQKGDIAEGYSVSREKKESFPLTVTSAQKNPTAFYLCASKGPPNTGELFFGEGSRLTVL.

The chain couples TRBV7-3 to TRBJ2-1; 7 nucleotides agree with TRBD1. V lost 4 bases, J lost 3 bases, and 9 bases stayed unmatched. The CDR3 spans 16 residues. The germline gives CDR1 SGHTA, CDR2 FQGTGA. The CDR3 here is CASSWTGQSYYNEQFF. CDR3 DNA sequence: TGTGCCAGCAGCTGGACGGGACAGTCCTACTACAATGAGCAGTTCTTC. Based on the CDR3 plus reference TRBV7-3 and TRBJ2-1, the full variable domain is GAGVSQTPSNKVTEKGKYVELRCDPISGHTALYWYRQSLGQGPEFLIYFQGTGAADDSGLPNDRFFAVRPEGSVSTLKIQRTERGDSAVYLCASSWTGQSYYNEQFFGPGTRLTVL.